The source of this T cell receptor (beta chain) is a study of T cells after yellow fever vaccination. Study conclusions and caveats: Most clones from primary vaccination were detected again post-booster (about 95% CD4, around 88% CD8). Though weaker, the secondary response peaked faster, on day 5 versus 15.

This clonotype was detected many times. The antigen is unknown. In making TCR cDNA, 5'RACE template switching added a universal primer site and UMIs to it. From the 5' RACE reads, TCRdb called clonotypes with MiXCR, one entry per CDR3 protein. Counted here are more than 110,000 distinct CDR3 sequences, less than 8.5% occurring once; the ten biggest clones make up approximately 0.61%. CDR1 and CDR2 from the germline V gene are SGHRS and YFSETQ. Trimming removed 7 bases at V and 8 bases at J, with 16 bases between. The CDR3 has 13 residues. The TCR comes from a man aged 25-45 years who received the YFV17D yellow fever vaccine. Sequenced material: CD4+ T cells sorted from PBMCs, taken 10 days after the yellow fever booster vaccination. The V call is TRBV5-1, the J call TRBJ1-3; maybe TRBD1 (5 bases). The CDR3 nucleotides read TGCGCCAGCCAGCGGGGGAGTACGGACACCATATATTTT. It yields the protein CASQRGSTDTIYF.